This T cell receptor (beta chain) was captured in a study of molecular identifiers for immune sequencing clone quantification. TCRdb used MiXCR to reprocess the PCR reads, holding one entry per CDR3 protein. The top ten clones hold 1.5% of a sample with roughly 10,000 distinct CDR3 sequences, roughly 22% of them seen once. Only a few counts were recorded for this clonotype. At one end the junction does not follow the germline gene, possibly because of a read error. Germline V CDR1 and CDR2: PRHDT, FYEKMQ (reference sequence). The CDR3 runs to 17 residues. The clonotype originates from a human donor in good health. Some libraries in this study had Jurkat cell RNA spiked in. Sequenced material: naive CD8+ T cells from blood, with Jurkat cell RNA spiked in. The subset: FACS-sorted CD8+CD4-CCR7+CD45RA+ naive T cells. The genes are TRBV13 and TRBJ2-5; the match to TRBD2 covers 7 bases. The CDR3 sequence is CASIIRGGGETQEAQYF. The CDR3 DNA is TGTGCCAGCATTATCCGCGGTGGGGGGGAGACTCAAGAGGCCCAGTACTTC.